A selection of T cell receptor beta chains follows, all from one sample in a study of T cells after yellow fever vaccination. TCRdb re-called the 5' RACE reads through MiXCR, storing one row per CDR3 protein. The table lists a few hundred thousand distinct CDR3 sequences, about 15% of them singletons. The specimen was PBMCs, collected less than 6 days after the first yellow fever vaccination. These TCRs come from a man younger than 35 who received the YFV17D yellow fever vaccine. The CDR3 runs from the conserved cysteine through the conserved F or W. A D gene is named only where the DNA matches it firmly. Expanded clones get a size class; other rows say once, few or many, or leave the size out.

J gene: TRBJ1-3; V gene: TRBV10-3; clone size: -; D gene: -; CDR3 protein: CAISDAGLPGNTIYF; CDR3 DNA: TGTGCCATCAGTGATGCGGGACTTCCTGGAAACACCATATATTTT
J gene: TRBJ1-1; V gene: TRBV14; clone size: few; D gene: TRBD1; CDR3 protein: CASRETGGDTEAFF; CDR3 DNA: TGTGCCAGCAGGGAGACAGGGGGGGACACTGAAGCTTTCTTT
J gene: TRBJ2-2; V gene: TRBV24-1; clone size: -; D gene: TRBD1; CDR3 protein: CATSDTGQGAYTGELFF; CDR3 DNA: TGTGCCACCAGTGATACAGGACAGGGGGCTTACACCGGGGAGCTGTTTTTT
J gene: TRBJ2-1; V gene: TRBV5-1; clone size: -; D gene: TRBD2; CDR3 protein: CASSLEAGGSYNEQFF; CDR3 DNA: TGCGCCAGCAGCTTGGAAGCGGGGGGGTCCTACAATGAGCAGTTCTTC
J gene: TRBJ1-2; V gene: TRBV5-1; clone size: -; D gene: TRBD1; CDR3 protein: CASSLDRGHEGYTF; CDR3 DNA: TGCGCCAGCAGTTTGGACAGGGGACATGAGGGCTACACCTTC
J gene: TRBJ2-5; V gene: TRBV7-9; clone size: few; D gene: -; CDR3 protein: CASTSGVENSETQYF; CDR3 DNA: TGTGCCAGCACATCGGGGGTTGAAAATTCCGAGACCCAGTACTTC
J gene: TRBJ2-2; V gene: TRBV5-5; clone size: few; D gene: -; CDR3 protein: CASSLAVNLELFF; CDR3 DNA: TGTGCCAGCAGCTTGGCTGTCAACTTGGAGCTGTTTTTT
J gene: TRBJ2-7; V gene: TRBV24-1; clone size: -; D gene: -; CDR3 protein: CATSSGTPPYEQYF; CDR3 DNA: TGTGCCACCAGCTCCGGGACACCACCCTACGAGCAGTACTTC
J gene: TRBJ1-1; V gene: TRBV5-1; clone size: few; D gene: -; CDR3 protein: CASSPMDRRNTEAFF; CDR3 DNA: TGCGCCAGCAGCCCGATGGACAGAAGGAACACTGAAGCTTTCTTT
J gene: TRBJ2-5; V gene: TRBV15; clone size: few; D gene: -; CDR3 protein: CATSRDRRGKETQYF; CDR3 DNA: TGTGCCACCAGCAGAGATCGGCGGGGTAAAGAGACCCAGTACTTC
J gene: TRBJ1-4; V gene: TRBV12-3/TRBV12-4; clone size: few; D gene: -; CDR3 protein: CASSFGGMKEKLFF; CDR3 DNA: TGTGCCAGCAGTTTCGGAGGGATGAAGGAAAAACTGTTTTTT
J gene: TRBJ2-3; V gene: TRBV7-2; clone size: -; D gene: TRBD2; CDR3 protein: CASRGGGNTDTQYF; CDR3 DNA: TGTGCCAGCAGGGGCGGGGGGAACACAGATACGCAGTATTTT
J gene: TRBJ1-5; V gene: TRBV7-2; clone size: many; D gene: -; CDR3 protein: CASSLYGADQPQHF; CDR3 DNA: TGTGCCAGCAGCTTATACGGGGCGGATCAGCCCCAGCATTTT
J gene: TRBJ2-2; V gene: TRBV20-1; clone size: few; D gene: -; CDR3 protein: CSARRMGNTGELFF; CDR3 DNA: TGCAGTGCTAGAAGGATGGGGAACACCGGGGAGCTGTTTTTT
J gene: TRBJ2-7; V gene: TRBV7-9; clone size: many; D gene: TRBD1; CDR3 protein: CASSSRDRGPSYEQYF; CDR3 DNA: TGTGCCAGCAGCTCCCGGGACAGGGGGCCAAGCTACGAGCAGTACTTC
J gene: TRBJ2-5; V gene: TRBV12-3/TRBV12-4; clone size: many; D gene: -; CDR3 protein: CASSFGQETQYF; CDR3 DNA: TGTGCCAGCAGTTTCGGGCAAGAGACCCAGTACTTC
J gene: TRBJ1-2; V gene: TRBV4-3; clone size: few; D gene: -; CDR3 protein: CASSQGIGGYGYTF; CDR3 DNA: TGCGCCAGCAGCCAAGGGATTGGCGGCTATGGCTACACCTTC
J gene: TRBJ2-3; V gene: TRBV3-1; clone size: few; D gene: -; CDR3 protein: CASSQDMWSSTDTQYF; CDR3 DNA: TGTGCCAGCAGCCAAGATATGTGGTCTAGCACAGATACGCAGTATTTT
J gene: TRBJ2-1; V gene: TRBV15; clone size: few; D gene: -; CDR3 protein: CATSSFHNEQFF; CDR3 DNA: TGTGCCACCAGCTCTTTTCACAATGAGCAGTTCTTC
J gene: TRBJ2-2; V gene: TRBV9; clone size: -; D gene: TRBD2; CDR3 protein: CASSGTSGENTGELFF; CDR3 DNA: TGTGCCAGCAGCGGGACTAGCGGGGAAAACACCGGGGAGCTGTTTTTT
J gene: TRBJ2-4; V gene: TRBV12-3/TRBV12-4; clone size: -; D gene: -; CDR3 protein: CASRDQGDIQYF; CDR3 DNA: TGTGCCAGCAGGGACCAAGGGGACATTCAGTACTTC
J gene: TRBJ2-3; V gene: TRBV18; clone size: -; D gene: TRBD1; CDR3 protein: CASSPPDRESTDTQYF; CDR3 DNA: TGTGCCAGCTCACCCCCGGACAGGGAATCCACAGATACGCAGTATTTT
J gene: TRBJ1-1; V gene: TRBV29-1; clone size: -; D gene: -; CDR3 protein: CSVQGFPMNTEAFF; CDR3 DNA: TGCAGCGTCCAGGGGTTCCCAATGAACACTGAAGCTTTCTTT
J gene: TRBJ1-1; V gene: TRBV27; clone size: -; D gene: -; CDR3 protein: CASSSLSGTAFF; CDR3 DNA: TGTGCCAGCAGTTCTCTCTCCGGAACAGCTTTCTTT
J gene: TRBJ2-1; V gene: TRBV7-9; clone size: -; D gene: TRBD2; CDR3 protein: CASSFGLAEDNEQFF; CDR3 DNA: TGTGCCAGCAGCTTCGGGCTAGCGGAAGACAATGAGCAGTTCTTC
J gene: TRBJ1-1; V gene: TRBV4-3; clone size: -; D gene: TRBD1; CDR3 protein: CASTGDRGRRTEAFF; CDR3 DNA: TGCGCCAGCACCGGGGACAGGGGGCGAAGGACTGAAGCTTTCTTT
J gene: TRBJ2-2; V gene: TRBV7-8; clone size: few; D gene: -; CDR3 protein: CASSLMGNTGELFF; CDR3 DNA: TGTGCCAGCAGCTTAATGGGTAACACCGGGGAGCTGTTTTTT